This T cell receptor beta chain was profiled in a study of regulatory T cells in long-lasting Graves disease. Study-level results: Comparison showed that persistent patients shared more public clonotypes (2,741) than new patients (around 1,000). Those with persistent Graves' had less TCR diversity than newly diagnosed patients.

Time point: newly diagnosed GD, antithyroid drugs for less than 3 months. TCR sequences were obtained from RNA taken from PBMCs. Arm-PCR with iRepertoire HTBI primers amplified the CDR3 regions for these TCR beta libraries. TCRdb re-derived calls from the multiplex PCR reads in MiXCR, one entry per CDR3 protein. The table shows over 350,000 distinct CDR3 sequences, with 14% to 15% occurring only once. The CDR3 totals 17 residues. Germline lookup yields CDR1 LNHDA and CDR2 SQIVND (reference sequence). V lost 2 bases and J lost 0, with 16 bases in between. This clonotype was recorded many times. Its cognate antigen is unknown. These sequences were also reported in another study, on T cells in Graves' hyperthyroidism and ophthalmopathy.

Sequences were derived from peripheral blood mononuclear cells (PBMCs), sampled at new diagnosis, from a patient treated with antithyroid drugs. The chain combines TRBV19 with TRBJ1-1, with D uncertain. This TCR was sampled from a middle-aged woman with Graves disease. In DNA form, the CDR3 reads TGTGCCAGTAGTATATCCCCCCGCGTAGGGATGAACACTGAAGCTTTCTTT. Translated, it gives CASSISPRVGMNTEAFF. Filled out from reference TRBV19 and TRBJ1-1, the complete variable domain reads DGGITQSPKYLFRKEGQNVTLSCEQNLNHDAMYWYRQDPGQGLRLIYYSQIVNDFQKGDIAEGYSVSREKKESFPLTVTSAQKNPTAFYLCASSISPRVGMNTEAFFGQGTRLTVV.